This T cell receptor (beta chain) was profiled in a study of blood T cell repertoires in COVID-19. Overall study: Sample material is recorded as cDNA or gDNA derived from T cells, B-cell-depleted T cells, or PBMCs.

In the study's own analysis: Amplification from reference gene primers served as the basis for estimated nucleated cell counts. Method: immunoSEQ multiplex PCR; TCRdb's copy keeps in-frame clones and lacks some. Clone size and V and J calls were adopted from that table, with D and trimming inferred from the DNA. There are under 110,000 clones in the sample; 91% occur only once, and 15% to 20% lies in the top ten. In germline, CDR1 is SGHAT, CDR2 FQNNGV. The CDR3 length is 14 residues. The V end lost 1 base, the J end lost 5 bases, and 12 bases lay between the germline ends. This receptor was taken from a man aged 50 to 59 with acute or convalescent COVID-19. V usage is TRBV11-2 and J usage is TRBJ2-7; a possible D gene is TRBD1 (6 bases). Material: peripheral blood. The CDR3 loop is CASSLVRQVNEQYF. The CDR3 region has the DNA TGTGCCAGCAGCTTAGTCCGACAGGTTAACGAGCAGTACTTC. The full variable domain, rest sourced from reference TRBV11-2 and TRBJ2-7, is EAGVAQSPRYKIIEKRQSVAFWCNPISGHATLYWYQQILGQGPKLLIQFQNNGVVDDSQLPKDRFSAERLKGVDSTLKIQPAKLEDSAVYLCASSLVRQVNEQYFGPGTRLTVT.